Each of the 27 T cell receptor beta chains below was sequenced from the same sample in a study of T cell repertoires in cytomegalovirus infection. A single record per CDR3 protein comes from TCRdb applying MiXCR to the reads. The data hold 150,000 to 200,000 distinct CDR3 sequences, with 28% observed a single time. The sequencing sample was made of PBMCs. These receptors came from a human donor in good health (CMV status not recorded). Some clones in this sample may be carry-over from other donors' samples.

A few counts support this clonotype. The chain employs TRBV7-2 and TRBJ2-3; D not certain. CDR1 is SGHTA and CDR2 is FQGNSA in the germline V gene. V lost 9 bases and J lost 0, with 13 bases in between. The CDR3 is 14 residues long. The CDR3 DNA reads TGTGCCAGTGAGACAAGCTATAGCACAGATACGCAGTATTTT. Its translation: CASETSYSTDTQYF.

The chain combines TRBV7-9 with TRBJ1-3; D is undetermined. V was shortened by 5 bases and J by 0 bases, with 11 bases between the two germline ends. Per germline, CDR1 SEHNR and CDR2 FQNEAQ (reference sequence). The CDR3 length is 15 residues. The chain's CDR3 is CASSPGASSGNTIYF. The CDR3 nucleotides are TGTGCCAGCAGCCCCGGAGCGAGCTCTGGAAACACCATATATTTT.

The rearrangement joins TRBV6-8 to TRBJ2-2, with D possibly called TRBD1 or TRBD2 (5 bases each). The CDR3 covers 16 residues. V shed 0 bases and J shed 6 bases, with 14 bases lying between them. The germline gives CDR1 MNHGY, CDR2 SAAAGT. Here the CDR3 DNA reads TGTGCCAGCAGTTACTCACCGCAGGGAGACGCCGGGGAGCTGTTTTTT. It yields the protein CASSYSPQGDAGELFF.

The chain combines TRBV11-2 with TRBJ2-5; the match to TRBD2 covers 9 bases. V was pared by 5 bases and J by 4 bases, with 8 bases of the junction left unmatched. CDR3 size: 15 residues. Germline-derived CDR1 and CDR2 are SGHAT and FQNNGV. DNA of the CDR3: TGTGCCAGCAGCCCCGGAGCGGGGGGTTCAGAGACCCAGTACTTC. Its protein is CASSPGAGGSETQYF.

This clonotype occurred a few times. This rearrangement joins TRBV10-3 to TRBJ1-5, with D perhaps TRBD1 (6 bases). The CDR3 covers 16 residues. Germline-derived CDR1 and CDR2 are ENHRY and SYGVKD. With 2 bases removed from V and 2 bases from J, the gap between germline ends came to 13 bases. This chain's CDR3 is CAISERGGQGNQPQHF. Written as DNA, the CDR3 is TGTGCCATCAGTGAGCGAGGGGGGCAGGGCAATCAGCCCCAGCATTTT.

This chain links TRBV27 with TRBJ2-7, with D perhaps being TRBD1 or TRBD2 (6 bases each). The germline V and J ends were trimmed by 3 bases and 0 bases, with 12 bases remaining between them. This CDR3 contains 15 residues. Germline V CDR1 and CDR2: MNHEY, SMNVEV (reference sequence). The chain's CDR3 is CASSFRGPGSYEQYF. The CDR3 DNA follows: TGTGCCAGCAGTTTTCGGGGGCCAGGCTCCTACGAGCAGTACTTC.

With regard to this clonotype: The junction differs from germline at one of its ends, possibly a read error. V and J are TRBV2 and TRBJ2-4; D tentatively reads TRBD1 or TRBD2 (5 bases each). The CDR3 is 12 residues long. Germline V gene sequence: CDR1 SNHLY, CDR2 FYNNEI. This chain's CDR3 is CASSQAPGLQYF. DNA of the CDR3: TGTGCCAGCAGTCAAGCCCCGGGACTTCAGTACTTC.

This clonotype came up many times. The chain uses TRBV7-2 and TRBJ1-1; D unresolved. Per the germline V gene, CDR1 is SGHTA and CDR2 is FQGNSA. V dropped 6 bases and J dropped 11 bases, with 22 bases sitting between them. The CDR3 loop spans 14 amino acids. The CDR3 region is CASSFPGSRLRAFF. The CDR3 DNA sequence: TGTGCCAGCAGTTTTCCTGGAAGTCGTCTGAGGGCTTTCTTT.

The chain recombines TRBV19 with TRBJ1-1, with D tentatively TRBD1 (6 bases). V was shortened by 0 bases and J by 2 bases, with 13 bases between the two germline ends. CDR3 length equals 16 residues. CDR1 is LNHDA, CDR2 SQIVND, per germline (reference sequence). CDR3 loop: CASSIEGGHPNTEAFF. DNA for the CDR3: TGTGCCAGTAGTATAGAAGGGGGGCATCCTAACACTGAAGCTTTCTTT.

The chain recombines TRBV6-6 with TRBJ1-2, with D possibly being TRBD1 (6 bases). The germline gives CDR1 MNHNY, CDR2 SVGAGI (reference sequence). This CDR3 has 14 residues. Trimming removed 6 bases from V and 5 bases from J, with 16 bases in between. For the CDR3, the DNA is TGTGCCAGCAGGCCCGAGGGGACAAGGTATGGCTACACCTTC. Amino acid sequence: CASRPEGTRYGYTF.

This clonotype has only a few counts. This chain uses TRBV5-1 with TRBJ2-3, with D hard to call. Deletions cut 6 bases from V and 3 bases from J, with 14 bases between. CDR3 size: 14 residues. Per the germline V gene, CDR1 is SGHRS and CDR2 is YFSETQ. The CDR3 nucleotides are TGCGCCAGCAAGCTAACGGGCGTGACAGATACGCAGTATTTT. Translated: CASKLTGVTDTQYF.

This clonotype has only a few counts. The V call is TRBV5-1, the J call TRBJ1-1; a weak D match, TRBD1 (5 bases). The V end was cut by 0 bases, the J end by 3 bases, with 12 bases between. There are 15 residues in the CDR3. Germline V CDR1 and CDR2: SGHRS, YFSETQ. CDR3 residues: CASSLGAGIYTEAFF. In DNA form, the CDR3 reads TGCGCCAGCAGCTTGGGAGCAGGGATCTACACTGAAGCTTTCTTT.

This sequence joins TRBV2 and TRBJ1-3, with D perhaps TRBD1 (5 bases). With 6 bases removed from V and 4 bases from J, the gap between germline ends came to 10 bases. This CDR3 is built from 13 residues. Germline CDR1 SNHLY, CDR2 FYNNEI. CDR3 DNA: TGTGCCAGCAGAAGGGGCCCCGGAAACACCATATATTTT. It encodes CASRRGPGNTIYF. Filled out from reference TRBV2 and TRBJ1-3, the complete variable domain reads EPEVTQTPSHQVTQMGQEVILRCVPISNHLYFYWYRQILGQKVEFLVSFYNNEISEKSEIFDDQFSVERPDGSNFTLKIRSTKLEDSAMYFCASRRGPGNTIYFGEGSWLTVV.

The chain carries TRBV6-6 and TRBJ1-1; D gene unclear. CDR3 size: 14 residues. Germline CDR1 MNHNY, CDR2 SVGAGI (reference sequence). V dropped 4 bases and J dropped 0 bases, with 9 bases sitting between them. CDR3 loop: CASSSRNLNTEAFF. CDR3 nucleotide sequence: TGTGCCAGCAGTTCCAGGAATTTGAACACTGAAGCTTTCTTT.

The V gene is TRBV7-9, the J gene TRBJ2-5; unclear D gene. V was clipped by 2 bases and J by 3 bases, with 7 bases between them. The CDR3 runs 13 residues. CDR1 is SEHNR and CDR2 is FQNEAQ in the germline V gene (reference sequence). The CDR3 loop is CASSLWAEETQYF. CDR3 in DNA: TGTGCCAGCAGCTTATGGGCAGAAGAGACCCAGTACTTC.

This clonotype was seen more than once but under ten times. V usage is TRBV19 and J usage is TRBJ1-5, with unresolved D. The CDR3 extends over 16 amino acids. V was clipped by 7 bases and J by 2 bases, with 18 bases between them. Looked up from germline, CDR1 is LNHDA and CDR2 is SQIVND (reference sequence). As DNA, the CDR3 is TGTGCCAGTATCGGGCGGGCCTCGGAGGGCAATCAGCCCCAGCATTTT. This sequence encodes CASIGRASEGNQPQHF.

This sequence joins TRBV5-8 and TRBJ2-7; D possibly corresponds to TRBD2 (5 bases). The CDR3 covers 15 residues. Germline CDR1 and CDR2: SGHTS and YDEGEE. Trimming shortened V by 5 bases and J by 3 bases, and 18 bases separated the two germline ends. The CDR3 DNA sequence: TGTGCCAGCAGATCTAACCTTCGACGGGACTACGAGCAGTACTTC. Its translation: CASRSNLRRDYEQYF.

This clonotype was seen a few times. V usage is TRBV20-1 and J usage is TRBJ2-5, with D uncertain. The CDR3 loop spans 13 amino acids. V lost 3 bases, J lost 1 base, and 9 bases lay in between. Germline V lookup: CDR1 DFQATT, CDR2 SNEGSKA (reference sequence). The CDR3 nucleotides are TGCAGTGCTAGTAGGTCAGCCCAAGAGACCCAGTACTTC. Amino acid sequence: CSASRSAQETQYF.

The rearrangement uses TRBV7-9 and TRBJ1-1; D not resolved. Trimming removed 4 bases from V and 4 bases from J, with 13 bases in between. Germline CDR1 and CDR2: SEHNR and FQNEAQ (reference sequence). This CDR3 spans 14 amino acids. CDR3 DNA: TGTGCCAGCAGCTCGACTCCGATGGGCACTGAAGCTTTCTTT. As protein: CASSSTPMGTEAFF.

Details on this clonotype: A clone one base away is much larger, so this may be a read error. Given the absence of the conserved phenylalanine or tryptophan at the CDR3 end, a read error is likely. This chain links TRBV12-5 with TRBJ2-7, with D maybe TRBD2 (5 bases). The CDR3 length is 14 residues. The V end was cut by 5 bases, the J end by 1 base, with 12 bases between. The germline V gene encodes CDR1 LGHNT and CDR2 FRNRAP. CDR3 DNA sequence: TGTGCTAGTGGTGACCGAGCGGCATCCTACGAGCAGTACTAC. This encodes CASGDRAASYEQYY.

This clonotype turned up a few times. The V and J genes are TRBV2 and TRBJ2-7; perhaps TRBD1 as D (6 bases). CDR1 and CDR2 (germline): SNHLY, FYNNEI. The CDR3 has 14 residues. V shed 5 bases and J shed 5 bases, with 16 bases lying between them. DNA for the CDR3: TGTGCCAGCAGTTTGGGACACATAGCAAACGAGCAGTACTTC. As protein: CASSLGHIANEQYF. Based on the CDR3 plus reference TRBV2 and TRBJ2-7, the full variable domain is EPEVTQTPSHQVTQMGQEVILRCVPISNHLYFYWYRQILGQKVEFLVSFYNNEISEKSEIFDDQFSVERPDGSNFTLKIRSTKLEDSAMYFCASSLGHIANEQYFGPGTRLTVT.

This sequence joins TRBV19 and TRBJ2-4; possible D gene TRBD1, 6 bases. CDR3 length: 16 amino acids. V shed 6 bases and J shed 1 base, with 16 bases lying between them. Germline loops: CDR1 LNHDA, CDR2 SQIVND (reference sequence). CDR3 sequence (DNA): TGTGCCAGTAGCCAACAGGGTTTGATGGCCAAAAACATTCAGTACTTC. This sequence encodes CASSQQGLMAKNIQYF.

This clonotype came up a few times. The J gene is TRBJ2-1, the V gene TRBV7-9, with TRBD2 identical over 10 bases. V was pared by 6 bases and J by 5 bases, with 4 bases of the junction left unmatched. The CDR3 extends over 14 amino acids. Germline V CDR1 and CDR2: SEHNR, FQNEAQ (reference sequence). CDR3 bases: TGTGCCAGCAGACCCAGCGGGGGGGACAATGAGCAGTTCTTC. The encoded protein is CASRPSGGDNEQFF.

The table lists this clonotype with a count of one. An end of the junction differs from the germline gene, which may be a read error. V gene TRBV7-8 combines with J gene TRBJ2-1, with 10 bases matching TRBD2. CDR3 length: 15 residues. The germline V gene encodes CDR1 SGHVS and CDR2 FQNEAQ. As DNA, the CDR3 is TGTGCCAGCTTGAGGGAGCGGGGGGGGTACAATGAGCTGTTCTTC. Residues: CASLRERGGYNELFF.

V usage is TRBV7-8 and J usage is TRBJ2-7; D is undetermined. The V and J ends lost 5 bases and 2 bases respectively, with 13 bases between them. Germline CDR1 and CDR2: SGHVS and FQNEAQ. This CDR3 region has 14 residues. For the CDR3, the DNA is TGTGCCAGCAGCCCCCGAGGCAGTACCTACGAGCAGTACTTC. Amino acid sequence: CASSPRGSTYEQYF.

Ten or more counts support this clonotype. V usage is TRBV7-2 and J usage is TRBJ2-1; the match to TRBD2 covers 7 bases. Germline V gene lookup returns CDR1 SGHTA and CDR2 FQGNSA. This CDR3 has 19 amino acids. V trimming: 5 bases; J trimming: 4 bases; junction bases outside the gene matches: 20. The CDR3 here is CASSGSLARASGLYNEQFF. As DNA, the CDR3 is TGTGCCAGCAGCGGTTCGTTGGCGAGGGCTAGCGGACTTTACAATGAGCAGTTCTTC.

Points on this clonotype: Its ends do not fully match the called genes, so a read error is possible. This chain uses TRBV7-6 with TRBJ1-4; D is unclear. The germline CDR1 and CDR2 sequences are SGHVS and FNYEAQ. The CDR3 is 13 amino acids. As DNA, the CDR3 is TGTGCTAGCAGCCCATCCCCCGGGGAAAAACTGTTTTTT. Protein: CASSPSPGEKLFF.